The clone carrying this TCR beta chain is a singleton in its sample. Its cognate antigen is unknown. CD4+ cells were sorted into CD25-high CD127-low regulatory cells and CD25-low CD127-high conventional cells. Germline loops: CDR1 ENHRY, CDR2 SYGVKD. CDR3 size: 13 residues. V shed 3 bases and J shed 3 bases, with 7 bases lying between them. The data originate from a study of regulatory T cells. Points from the study as a whole: Hydrophobic residues at CDR3 positions 6 and 7 were enriched in conventional CD4+ T cells of CD3G-deficient patients. In patients, unique TRB V-J pairs were restricted and V/J usage skewed, especially in Tregs.

Amplification used 52 TRBV primers and 13 TRBJ primers. This table comes from immunoSEQ multiplex PCR, and its TCRdb copy is limited to in-frame clones, with some not included. The sample has roughly 23,000 clones; around nine tenths are singletons. The TCR comes from a child under 18 with CD3G deficiency. Input material: conventional CD4+ T cells sorted from blood. This chain joins TRBV10-3 and TRBJ2-3; weak D call: TRBD1 (5 bases). DNA for the CDR3: TGTGCCATCAGTGATTCAGGGACAGATACGCAGTATTTT. Translating it yields CAISDSGTDTQYF.